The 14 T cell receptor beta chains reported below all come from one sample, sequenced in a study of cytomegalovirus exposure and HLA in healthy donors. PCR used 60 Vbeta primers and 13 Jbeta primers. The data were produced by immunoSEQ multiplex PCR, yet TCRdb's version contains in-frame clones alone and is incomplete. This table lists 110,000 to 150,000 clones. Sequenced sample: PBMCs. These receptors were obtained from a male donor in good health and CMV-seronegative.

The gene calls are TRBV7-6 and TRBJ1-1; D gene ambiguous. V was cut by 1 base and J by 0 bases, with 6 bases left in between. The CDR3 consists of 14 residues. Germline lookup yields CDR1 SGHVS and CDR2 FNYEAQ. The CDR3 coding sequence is TGTGCCAGCAGCTTAGTTAATTTGAACACTGAAGCTTTCTTT. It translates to CASSLVNLNTEAFF.

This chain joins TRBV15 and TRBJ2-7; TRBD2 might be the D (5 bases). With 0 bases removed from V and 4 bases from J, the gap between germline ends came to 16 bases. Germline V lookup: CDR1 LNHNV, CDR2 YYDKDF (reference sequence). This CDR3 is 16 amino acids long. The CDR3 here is CATSRELRVSEYEQYF. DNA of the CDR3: TGTGCCACCAGCAGAGAGTTGAGGGTTTCGGAGTACGAGCAGTACTTC.

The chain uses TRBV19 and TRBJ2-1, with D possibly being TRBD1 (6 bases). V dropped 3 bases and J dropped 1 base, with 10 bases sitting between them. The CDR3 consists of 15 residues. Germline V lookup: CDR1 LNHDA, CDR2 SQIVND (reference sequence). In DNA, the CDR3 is TGTGCCAGTAGTATTGGACAGAATTCCTACAATGAGCAGTTCTTC. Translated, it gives CASSIGQNSYNEQFF.

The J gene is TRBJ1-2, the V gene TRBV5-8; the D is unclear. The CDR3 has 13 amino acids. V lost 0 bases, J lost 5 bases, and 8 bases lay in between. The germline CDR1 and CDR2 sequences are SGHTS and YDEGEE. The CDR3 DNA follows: TGTGCCAGCAGCTTGGTTCCAGCGTATGGCTACACCTTC. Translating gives CASSLVPAYGYTF.

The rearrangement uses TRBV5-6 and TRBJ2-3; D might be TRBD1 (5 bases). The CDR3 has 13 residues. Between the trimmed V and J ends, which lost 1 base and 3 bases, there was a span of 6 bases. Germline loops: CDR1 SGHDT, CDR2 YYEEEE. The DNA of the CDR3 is TGTGCCAGCAGCTTGACAGGTACAGATACGCAGTATTTT. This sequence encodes CASSLTGTDTQYF.

CDR3 loop: CASSKPGGSGTEAFF. CDR3 sequence (DNA): TGTGCCAGCAGTAAGCCAGGGGGCTCAGGCACTGAAGCTTTCTTT. This sequence joins TRBV6-5 and TRBJ1-1, with TRBD1 matching over 8 bases. The CDR3 has 15 residues. Unmatched junction bases numbered 9, after V lost 5 bases and J lost 4 bases. Germline V CDR1 and CDR2: MNHEY, SVGAGI.

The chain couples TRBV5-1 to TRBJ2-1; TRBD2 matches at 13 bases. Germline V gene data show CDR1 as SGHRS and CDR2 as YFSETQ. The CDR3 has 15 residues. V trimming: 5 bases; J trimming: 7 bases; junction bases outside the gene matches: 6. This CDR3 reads CASSFWTSGSNEQFF. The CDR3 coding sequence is TGCGCCAGCAGTTTTTGGACTAGCGGGAGTAATGAGCAGTTCTTC.

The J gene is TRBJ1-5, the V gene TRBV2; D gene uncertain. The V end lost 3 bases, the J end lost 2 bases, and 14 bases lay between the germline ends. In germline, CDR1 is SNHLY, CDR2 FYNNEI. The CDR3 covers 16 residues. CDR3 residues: CASSDRTGIGNQPQHF. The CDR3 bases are TGTGCCAGCAGTGATAGGACGGGGATTGGCAATCAGCCCCAGCATTTT.

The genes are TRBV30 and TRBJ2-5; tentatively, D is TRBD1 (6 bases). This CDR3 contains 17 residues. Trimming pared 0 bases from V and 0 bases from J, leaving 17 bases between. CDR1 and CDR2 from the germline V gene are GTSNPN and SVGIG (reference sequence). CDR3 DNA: TGTGCCTGGAGTGTACCTTTTGGCAGGGGCTACCAAGAGACCCAGTACTTC. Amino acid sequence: CAWSVPFGRGYQETQYF.

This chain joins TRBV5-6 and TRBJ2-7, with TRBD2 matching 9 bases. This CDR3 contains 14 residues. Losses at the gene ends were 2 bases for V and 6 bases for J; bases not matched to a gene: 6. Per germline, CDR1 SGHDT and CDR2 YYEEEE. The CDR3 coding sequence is TGTGCCAGCAGCTTAGGGCTAGCGGGAAGCGAGCAGTACTTC. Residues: CASSLGLAGSEQYF.

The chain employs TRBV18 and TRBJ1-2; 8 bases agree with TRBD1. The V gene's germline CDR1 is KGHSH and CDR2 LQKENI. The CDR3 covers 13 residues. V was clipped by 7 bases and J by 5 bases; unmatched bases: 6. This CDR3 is CASYQGAAYGYTF. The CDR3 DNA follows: TGTGCCAGCTACCAGGGGGCAGCATATGGCTACACCTTC.

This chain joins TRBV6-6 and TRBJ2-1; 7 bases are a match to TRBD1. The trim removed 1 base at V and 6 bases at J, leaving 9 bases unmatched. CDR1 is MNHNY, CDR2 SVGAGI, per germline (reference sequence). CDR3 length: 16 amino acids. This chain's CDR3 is CASSYFQTGSGNEQFF. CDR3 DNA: TGTGCCAGCAGTTACTTCCAGACAGGGAGCGGCAATGAGCAGTTCTTC.

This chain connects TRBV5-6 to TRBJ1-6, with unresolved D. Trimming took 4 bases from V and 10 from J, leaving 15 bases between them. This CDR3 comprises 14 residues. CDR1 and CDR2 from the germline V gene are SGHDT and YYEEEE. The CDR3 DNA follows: TGTGCCAGCAGCCAGGATGGGGAGAGGTCACCCCTCCACTTT. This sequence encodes CASSQDGERSPLHF.

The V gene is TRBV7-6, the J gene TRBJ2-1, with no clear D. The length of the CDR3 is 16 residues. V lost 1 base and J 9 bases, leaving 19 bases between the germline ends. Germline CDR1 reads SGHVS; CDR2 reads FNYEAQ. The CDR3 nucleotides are TGTGCCAGCAGCTTAGGGTTGGCGGCTCGTCCCGGTGAGCAGTTCTTC. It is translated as CASSLGLAARPGEQFF.